The 14 T cell receptor beta chains presented below share a single source sample, sequenced in a study of control samples from healthy donors and cancer patients. Sequencing was performed with immunoSEQ multiplex PCR; in TCRdb, only in-frame clones are kept and a portion is missing. The table lists around 30,000 clones, 86% of them singletons. Material: PBMCs. The receptors come from a middle-aged woman with lung cancer.

This clone appeared a single time. V gene TRBV3-1 (or the pseudogene TRBV3-2) combines with J gene TRBJ2-3, with 9 bases that match TRBD1. CDR1 is LGHDT and CDR2 is YNNKEL in the germline V gene (reference sequence). V dropped 0 bases and J dropped 6; count of bases not matched to a gene: 16. The CDR3 loop spans 19 amino acids. The CDR3 coding sequence is TGTGCCAGCAGCCAAGATCGTGTGCTCGTGGACAGGGGCTGGGATACGCAGTATTTT. Its protein product is CASSQDRVLVDRGWDTQYF.

The chain is built from TRBV12-3 or TRBV12-4 and TRBJ2-7; no reliable D call. V lost 0 bases to trimming and J lost 8 bases, with 5 bases between them. This CDR3 has 11 residues. The CDR3 region is CASSLAGKQYF. The CDR3 DNA is TGTGCCAGCAGTTTAGCGGGGAAGCAGTACTTC.

This chain links TRBV5-5 with TRBJ2-1, with TRBD2 matching 9 bases. V shed 4 bases and J 0 bases; nucleotides not matched to a gene: 8. CDR3 size: 17 residues. The germline gives CDR1 SGHKS, CDR2 YYEKEE (reference sequence). CDR3 sequence (DNA): TGTGCCAGCAGCGTCCGGTTGACTAGCGGCTCCTACAATGAGCAGTTCTTC. Its translation is CASSVRLTSGSYNEQFF. Drawing the rest from reference TRBV5-5 and TRBJ2-1, the complete variable domain is DAGVTQSPTHLIKTRGQQVTLRCSPISGHKSVSWYQQVLGQGPQFIFQYYEKEERGRGNFPDRFSARQFPNYSSELNVNALLLGDSALYLCASSVRLTSGSYNEQFFGPGTRLTVL.

The CDR3 sequence is CAAGDRAYEQYF. In nucleotides, the CDR3 is TGTGCCGCGGGGGACCGCGCCTACGAGCAGTACTTC. The rearrangement joins TRBV6-5 to TRBJ2-7; 7 nucleotides line up with TRBD2. Germline V CDR1 and CDR2: MNHEY, SVGAGI. The CDR3 sequence is 12 residues long. V was clipped by 11 bases and J by 2 bases; unmatched bases: 6.

The chain carries TRBV7-9 and TRBJ1-2; possibly TRBD1 for D (6 bases). Trimming stripped 5 bases from V and 4 bases from J, with 11 bases between. CDR3 length: 13 residues. Germline values: CDR1 SEHNR, CDR2 FQNEAQ (reference sequence). The CDR3 spells CASSNGDIYGYTF. Written as DNA, the CDR3 is TGTGCCAGCAGCAACGGGGACATCTATGGCTACACCTTC. The full variable domain, with the rest looked up from reference TRBV7-9 and TRBJ1-2, is DTGVSQNPRHKITKRGQNVTFRCDPISEHNRLYWYRQTLGQGPEFLTYFQNEAQLEKSRLLSDRFSAERPKGSFSTLEIQRTEQGDSAMYLCASSNGDIYGYTFGSGTRLTVV.

The chain has TRBV7-2 and TRBJ2-1; weak D call: TRBD2 (7 bases). Trimming took off 5 bases at V and 14 bases at J, with 25 bases between the two ends. The CDR3 length is 15 residues. Germline CDR1 is SGHTA and CDR2 is FQGNSA. This chain's CDR3 is CASSLGGETGTPKFF. The CDR3 DNA follows: TGTGCCAGCAGCCTAGGGGGGGAGACCGGGACACCCAAGTTCTTC.

The DNA of the CDR3 is TGTGCCAGCAGCGGCTCTCACAGGTCTGCGAACAATGAGCAGTTCTTC. Encoded protein: CASSGSHRSANNEQFF. This chain links TRBV5-5 with TRBJ2-1; possibly TRBD1 for D (5 bases). The CDR3 spans 16 residues. With 4 bases removed from V and 5 bases from J, the gap between germline ends came to 19 bases. CDR1 is SGHKS and CDR2 is YYEKEE in the germline V gene (reference sequence).

As regards this clone: Other DNA sequences from this sample encode an identical CDR3 as well. This sequence joins TRBV5-5 and TRBJ1-5; 9 nucleotides match TRBD1. This CDR3 is 16 amino acids long. V lost 2 bases to trimming and J lost 4 bases; unmatched junction nucleotides: 7. CDR1 and CDR2 (germline): SGHKS, YYEKEE (reference sequence). In DNA form, the CDR3 reads TGTGCCAGCAGCTTACTTCCGGGACAGGGAAATCAGCCCCAGCATTTT. Its translation is CASSLLPGQGNQPQHF.

J is TRBJ1-5 and V is TRBV19; 10 nucleotides line up with TRBD1. With V trimmed by 3 bases and J by 2 bases, 4 bases remained unmatched. CDR3 length equals 16 residues. Germline V CDR1 and CDR2: LNHDA, SQIVND (reference sequence). CDR3 region: CASSIRQGAGNQPQHF. In DNA, the CDR3 is TGTGCCAGTAGTATTCGACAGGGGGCCGGCAATCAGCCCCAGCATTTT. Supplemented by reference TRBV19 and TRBJ1-5, the full variable domain reads DGGITQSPKYLFRKEGQNVTLSCEQNLNHDAMYWYRQDPGQGLRLIYYSQIVNDFQKGDIAEGYSVSREKKESFPLTVTSAQKNPTAFYLCASSIRQGAGNQPQHFGDGTRLSIL.

There are a few counts of this clone. The gene calls are TRBV10-3 and TRBJ1-2; TRBD1 agrees at 8 bases. The V segment lost 3 bases and the J segment 2 bases; nucleotides outside the gene matches: 2. The CDR3 consists of 14 residues. Germline V lookup: CDR1 ENHRY, CDR2 SYGVKD. The CDR3 region is CAISEDRGNYGYTF. The CDR3 DNA sequence: TGTGCCATCAGTGAAGACAGGGGAAACTATGGCTACACCTTC.

Notes on this clone: Additional DNA sequences in this sample encode the identical CDR3. The chain carries TRBV30 and TRBJ1-1; D not certain. Trimming shortened V by 0 bases and J by 0 bases, and 8 bases separated the two germline ends. The length of the CDR3 is 14 residues. From germline, CDR1 is GTSNPN and CDR2 SVGIG (reference sequence). The CDR3 bases are TGTGCCTGGAGTGTTGGCGGCCTGAACACTGAAGCTTTCTTT. Its protein product is CAWSVGGLNTEAFF. The variable domain in full, with the rest retrieved from reference TRBV30 and TRBJ1-1, is SQTIHQWPATLVQPVGSPLSLECTVEGTSNPNLYWYRQAAGRGLQLLFYSVGIGQISSEVPQNLSASRPQDRQFILSSKKLLLSDSGFYLCAWSVGGLNTEAFFGQGTRLTVV.

CDR3 residues: CASSLVTETYEQYF. For the CDR3, the DNA is TGTGCCAGCAGCTTAGTCACGGAAACCTACGAGCAGTACTTC. The chain combines TRBV7-2 with TRBJ2-7, with unresolved D. From germline, CDR1 is SGHTA and CDR2 FQGNSA. The CDR3 is made up of 14 amino acids. Trimming pared 1 base from V and 2 bases from J, leaving 9 bases between.

The chain is built from TRBV7-9 and TRBJ2-7, with D unclear. V lost 7 bases, J lost 5 bases, and 12 bases lay in between. The CDR3 runs to 12 residues. CDR1 SEHNR and CDR2 FQNEAQ come from the germline V gene (reference sequence). CDR3: CASNPLGDEQYF. The CDR3 nucleotides read TGTGCCAGCAACCCACTCGGAGACGAGCAGTACTTC.

This clone was observed a handful of times. The CDR3 nucleotides are TGTGCCAGCAGCTTGGTTGAGGGGGCCAACGTCCTGACTTTC. Translated: CASSLVEGANVLTF. The chain employs TRBV3-1 (or the pseudogene TRBV3-2) and TRBJ2-6, with D unclear. This CDR3 comprises 14 residues. Trimming pared 5 bases from V and 4 bases from J, leaving 9 bases between. The germline V gene encodes CDR1 LGHDT and CDR2 YNNKEL (reference sequence).